This T cell receptor beta chain was sequenced in a study of persistence of HIV-infected CD4 T cells. Findings and limits, study-wide: Compared with CD3/CD28-stimulated cells, CMV- and Gag-responding cells showed lower TCRbeta richness.

With 1 base clipped from V and 4 bases from J, the junction kept 2 bases outside the gene matches. The CDR3 runs to 13 residues. Germline V CDR1 and CDR2: SQVTM, ANQGSEA. The immunoSEQ assay was version 4, run in survey mode. Here immunoSEQ multiplex PCR was the method, and the copy in TCRdb shows in-frame clones only, minus some. This table holds roughly 32,000 clones, 82% found once. Cells were stimulated with overlapping HIV-1 Gag 15-mer peptides. CD40L/CD69 double-negative CD45RO-high memory CD4+ T cells were collected. An approximately 18-hour stimulation of CD8-depleted PBMCs used anti-CD28/CD49d costimulation, CD40-blocking antibody and enfuvirtide. On this clone: Its antigen remains unknown.

This clonotype originated in an adult woman with HIV who was CMV-seropositive. The starting material was CD4+ T cells sorted from PBMCs after approximately 19-hour stimulation, obtained from a patient who received antiretroviral therapy. The V and J genes are TRBV29-1 and TRBJ2-7, with 9 bases identical to TRBD1. CDR3 in amino acids: CSVEGDREYEQYF. As DNA, the CDR3 is TGCAGCGTTGAAGGGGACAGGGAGTACGAGCAGTACTTC.